A selection of T cell receptor beta chains follows, all from one sample in a study of blood T cell repertoires in COVID-19. The repertoire was sequenced with immunoSEQ multiplex PCR; TCRdb's copy has only in-frame clones and lacks some. The table has about 100,000 clones, over 80% seen once. The material sequenced was peripheral blood. These receptors were taken from a woman aged 70-85 years with acute or convalescent COVID-19. The CDR3 runs from the conserved cysteine through the conserved F or W. Fields, in order: D gene, J gene, V gene, clone size, CDR3 DNA, CDR3 protein. D genes are given only for firm matches. The size entry is marked missing in some rows and otherwise reads once, few, many or a size class.

>TRBD2|TRBJ2-1|TRBV30|-
TGTGCCTGGAGTGTGGGGGGGGTAGCTCTCTTC
CAWSVGGVALF
>-|TRBJ2-5|TRBV4-1|-
TGCGCCAGCAGCCAAGAATGGGCAGGGATCACCCAAGAGACCCAGTACTTC
CASSQEWAGITQETQYF
>-|TRBJ2-5|TRBV10-3|-
TGTGCCATCAGTGATATGGAGACCCAGTACTTC
CAISDMETQYF
>TRBD2|TRBJ2-7|TRBV6-2/TRBV6-3|few
TGTGCCAGCAGTTACTCGATTTTGGCTAGCGGGAGGTACGAGCAGTACTTC
CASSYSILASGRYEQYF
>-|TRBJ2-3|TRBV6-4|-
TGTGCCAGCACTCCAGGGGCTCCTAGCACAGATACGCAGTATTTT
CASTPGAPSTDTQYF
>TRBD2|TRBJ2-2|TRBV7-2|few
TGTGCCAGCAGCTTCCCGCTTACTCCTAGCGGGGGTGGCGCCGGGGAGCTGTTTTTT
CASSFPLTPSGGGAGELFF
>-|TRBJ1-6|TRBV12-2|-
TGTGCAAGTCGCTTCCGGGAACAAGACCATTCACCCCTCCACTTT
CASRFREQDHSPLHF
>-|TRBJ1-6|TRBV27|-
TGTGCCAGCGGGGAACAGGGTCGAGGGAATTCACCCCTCCACTTT
CASGEQGRGNSPLHF
>TRBD2|TRBJ2-3|TRBV9|-
TGTGCCAGCAGCCCGAAGCGGGGGGGCACAGATACGCAGTATTTT
CASSPKRGGTDTQYF
>-|TRBJ2-4|TRBV3-1/TRBV3-2|-
TGTGCCAGCAGCCAAGTTCCTGAAAACATTCAGTACTTC
CASSQVPENIQYF
>-|TRBJ2-3|TRBV4-3|-
TGCGCCAGCAGCCAAGATTTGGGCCGGGGTAGCACAGATACGCAGTATTTT
CASSQDLGRGSTDTQYF
>TRBD1|TRBJ1-5|TRBV7-2|once
TGTGCCAGCAGCTTAGACCGGGACAGGGGGCGAATCAATCAGCCCCAGCATTTT
CASSLDRDRGRINQPQHF
>-|TRBJ2-1|TRBV9|-
TGTGCCAGCAGCCCTCAACCGGGGAAAAGTGAGCAGTTCTTC
CASSPQPGKSEQFF
>TRBD1|TRBJ1-4|TRBV30|-
TGTGCCTGGAGTGTACGTCGGACAGGGGGTAGAAAACTGTTTTTT
CAWSVRRTGGRKLFF
>-|TRBJ2-5|TRBV2|-
TGTGCCAGCTCTGCGAGAGGGGGAGAGACCCAGTACTTC
CASSARGGETQYF
>-|TRBJ1-3|TRBV5-1|few
TGCGCCAGCAGCCAACAGCCAGTCTCTGGAAACACCATATATTTT
CASSQQPVSGNTIYF
>-|TRBJ1-5|TRBV6-2/TRBV6-3|-
TGTGCCAGCAGTTACTGGGCAACGGGGGGCGGTCAGCCCCAGCATTTT
CASSYWATGGGQPQHF
>-|TRBJ2-2|TRBV10-3|-
TGTGCCATCAGTGAGTCGCGGCAAACGAACACCGGGGAGCTGTTTTTT
CAISESRQTNTGELFF
>-|TRBJ1-1|TRBV19|-
TGTGCCAGTAGTATGAGGACGGGGAGAACTGAAGCTTTCTTT
CASSMRTGRTEAFF
>TRBD1|TRBJ1-2|TRBV2|-
TGTGCCAGCAAGGGACAGGGGAAAGCTGGCTACACCTTC
CASKGQGKAGYTF
>-|TRBJ2-3|TRBV19|-
TGTGCCAGTACCCTCCCCGGAGAGACAGATACGCAGTATTTT
CASTLPGETDTQYF
>TRBD2|TRBJ2-5|TRBV20-1|-
TGCAGTGCTAGTAGCGGGGACCGGGAGACCCAGTACTTC
CSASSGDRETQYF
>TRBD2|TRBJ2-3|TRBV10-3|-
TGTGCCATCAGGCCTGATAGCGGGGCCACAGATACGCAGTATTTT
CAIRPDSGATDTQYF
>TRBD2|TRBJ2-1|TRBV3-1/TRBV3-2|-
TGTGCCAGCAGCCAAGATAGCACTAGCGGGGGGGTCTCCTACAATGAGCAGTTCTTC
CASSQDSTSGGVSYNEQFF
>-|TRBJ2-2|TRBV28|-
TGTGCCAGCAGTTTACCGCGCAGGAAAGGATCGGACACCGGGGAGCTGTTTTTT
CASSLPRRKGSDTGELFF
>-|TRBJ1-6|TRBV5-1|-
TGCGCCAGCAGCTTGAGTCTTGAGAATTCACCCCTCCACTTT
CASSLSLENSPLHF
>-|TRBJ1-5|TRBV7-2|-
TGTGCCAGCAGCTCTCGAGGGGGTTCACAGCCCCAGCATTTT
CASSSRGGSQPQHF
>TRBD2|TRBJ2-7|TRBV6-2/TRBV6-3|-
TGTGCCAGCAGTTACGGGGGACTAGCGGGAGGAGGAAACGAGCAGTACTTC
CASSYGGLAGGGNEQYF
>-|TRBJ2-7|TRBV7-9|-
TGTGCCAGCAGCTTAGGACTGGGCTACGAGCAGTACTTC
CASSLGLGYEQYF